The entry below describes one T cell receptor beta chain. CDR3 size: 13 residues. V was cut by 0 bases and J by 1 base, with 3 bases left in between. Looked up from germline, CDR1 is SEHNR and CDR2 is FQNEAQ (reference sequence). This record comes from a study of blood T cell repertoires in COVID-19. Sequencing was performed with immunoSEQ multiplex PCR; in TCRdb, only in-frame clones are kept and a portion is missing. In the table there are roughly 130,000 clones, 86% of which are singletons. The sequence came from a woman in her forties or fifties who had recovered from COVID-19. The sample consisted of PBMCs or T cells enriched from blood (not recorded which). The chain is built from TRBV7-9 and TRBJ1-1; D call uncertain. The CDR3 region is CASSLAGNTEAFF. The CDR3 DNA reads TGTGCCAGCAGCTTAGCCGGGAACACTGAAGCTTTCTTT.